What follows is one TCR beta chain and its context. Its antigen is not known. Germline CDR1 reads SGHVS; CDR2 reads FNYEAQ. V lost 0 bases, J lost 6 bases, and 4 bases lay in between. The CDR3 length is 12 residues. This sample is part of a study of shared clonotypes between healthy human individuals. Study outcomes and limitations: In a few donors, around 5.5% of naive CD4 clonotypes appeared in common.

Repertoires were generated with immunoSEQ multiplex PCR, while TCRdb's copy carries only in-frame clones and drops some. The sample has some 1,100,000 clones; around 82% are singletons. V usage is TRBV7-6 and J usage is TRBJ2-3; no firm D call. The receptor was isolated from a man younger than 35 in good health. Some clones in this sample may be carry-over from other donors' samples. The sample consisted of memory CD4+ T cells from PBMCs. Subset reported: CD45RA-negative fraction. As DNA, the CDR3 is TGTGCCAGCAGCTTAGCCCGGGATACGCAGTATTTT. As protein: CASSLARDTQYF.